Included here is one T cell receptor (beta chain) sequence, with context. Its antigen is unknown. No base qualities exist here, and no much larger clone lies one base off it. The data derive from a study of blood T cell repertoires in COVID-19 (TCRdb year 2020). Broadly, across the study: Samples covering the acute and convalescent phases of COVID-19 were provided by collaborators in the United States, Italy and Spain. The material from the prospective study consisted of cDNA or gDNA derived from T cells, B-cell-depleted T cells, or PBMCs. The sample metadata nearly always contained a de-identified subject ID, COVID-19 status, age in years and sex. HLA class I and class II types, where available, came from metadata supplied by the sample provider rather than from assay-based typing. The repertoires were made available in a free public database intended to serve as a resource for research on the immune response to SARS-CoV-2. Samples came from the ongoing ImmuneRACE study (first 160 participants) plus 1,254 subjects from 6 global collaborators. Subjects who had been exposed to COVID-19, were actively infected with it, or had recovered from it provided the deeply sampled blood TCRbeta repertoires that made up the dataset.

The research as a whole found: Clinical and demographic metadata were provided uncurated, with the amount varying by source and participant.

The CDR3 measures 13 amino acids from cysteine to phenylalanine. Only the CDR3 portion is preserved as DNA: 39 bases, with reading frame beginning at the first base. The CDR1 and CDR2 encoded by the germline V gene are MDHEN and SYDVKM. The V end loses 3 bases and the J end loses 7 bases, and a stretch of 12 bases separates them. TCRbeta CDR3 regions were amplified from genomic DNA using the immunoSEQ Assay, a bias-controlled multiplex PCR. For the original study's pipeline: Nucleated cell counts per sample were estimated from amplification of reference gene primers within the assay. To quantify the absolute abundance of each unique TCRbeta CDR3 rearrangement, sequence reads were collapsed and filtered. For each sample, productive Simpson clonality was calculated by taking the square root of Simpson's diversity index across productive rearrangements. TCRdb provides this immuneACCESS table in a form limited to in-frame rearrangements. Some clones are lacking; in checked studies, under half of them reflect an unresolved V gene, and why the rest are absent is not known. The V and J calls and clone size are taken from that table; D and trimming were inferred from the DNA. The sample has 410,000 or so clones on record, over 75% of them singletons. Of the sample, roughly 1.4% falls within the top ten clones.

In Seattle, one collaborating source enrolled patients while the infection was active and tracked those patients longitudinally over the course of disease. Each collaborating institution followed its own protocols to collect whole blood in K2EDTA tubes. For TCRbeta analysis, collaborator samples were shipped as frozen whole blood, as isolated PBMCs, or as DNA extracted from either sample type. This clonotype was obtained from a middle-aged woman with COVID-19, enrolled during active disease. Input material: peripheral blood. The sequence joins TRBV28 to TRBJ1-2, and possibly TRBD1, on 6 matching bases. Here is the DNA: TGTGCCAGCAGTTTTCGGGGGGCGAGTGGCTACACCTTC. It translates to CASSFRGASGYTF.